This record concerns one T cell receptor beta chain sequence. The target antigen is unknown. The data derive from a study of monozygotic twins with inflammatory bowel disease. Study results and caveats: Relative to healthy twins, IBD patients had fewer clonotypes in common with others, a gap that was especially apparent with disease activity.

Whole blood, unsorted for T cells, was the source of total RNA. Each CDR3 protein gets one entry in TCRdb, which reprocessed the 5' RACE reads and gives no DNA. Its table records fewer than 450,000 distinct CDR3 sequences. Germline V gene sequence: CDR1 SGHRS, CDR2 YFSETQ. There are 14 residues in the CDR3. This TCR was sampled from a human donor with ulcerative colitis or Crohn's disease, or a healthy co-twin of an affected twin (not recorded which). V is TRBV5-1 and J is TRBJ1-5. Sequencing was performed on blood. CDR3 residues: CASSFNGGGQPQHF.